These 2 T cell receptor beta chains originate from one sample sequenced in a study of shared clonotypes between healthy human individuals. Clones were sequenced by immunoSEQ multiplex PCR, and TCRdb holds only the in-frame ones, with some missing. The sample shows a few hundred thousand clones, around 79% of them seen only once. The sequenced sample was memory CD4+ T cells sorted from blood. Subset denoted: CD45RA-negative fraction. These receptors all stem from a man aged 30 to 39 in good health.

The chain is built from TRBV4-2 and TRBJ1-2; 7 nucleotides line up with TRBD1. V gave up 0 bases and J gave up 12 bases; unmatched junction bases: 7. This CDR3 comprises 13 residues. The germline V gene has CDR1 LGHNA and CDR2 YNFKEQ. The CDR3 DNA sequence: TGTGCCAGCAGCCAAGATGAGACAGGGTGGAACACCTTC. It translates to CASSQDETGWNTF.

This clone has just a few counts. The identical CDR3 is also encoded by other nucleotide sequences in the sample. J is TRBJ2-3 and V is TRBV27; 8 bases fit TRBD2. V gave up 3 bases and J gave up 0 bases; unmatched junction bases: 5. This CDR3 comprises 16 residues. Germline CDR1 MNHEY, CDR2 SMNVEV (reference sequence). The CDR3 sequence: CASSFFAGGSTDTQYF. The CDR3 bases are TGTGCCAGCAGTTTCTTCGCGGGAGGAAGCACAGATACGCAGTATTTT.